This TCR beta chain appears in the sequencing data of a study of cytomegalovirus exposure and HLA in healthy donors. Germline V lookup: CDR1 MNHNS, CDR2 SASEGT. Trimming cost V 3 bases and J 2 bases, with 11 bases left between them. This CDR3 contains 14 residues. The PCR made use of 60 Vbeta and 13 Jbeta primers. The repertoire was sequenced with immunoSEQ multiplex PCR; TCRdb's copy has only in-frame clones and lacks some. The table includes about 130,000 clones, over 65% detected once. This sequence was found in a man aged 50-59 years in good health and CMV-seronegative. The chain recombines TRBV6-1 with TRBJ2-7; D not resolved. The sequencing input was PBMCs. CDR3 DNA sequence: TGTGCCAGCAGTGAGCAGGCCTACGCCTACGAGCAGTACTTC. Protein product: CASSEQAYAYEQYF.